This TCR beta chain derives from a study of immune cell composition in non-small cell lung cancer. The table lists this clone with a few counts. Antigen: not known. Frozen unsorted single-cell suspensions supplied the genomic DNA. Findings and caveats of the study: 60% to 80% of squamous and approximately 31% of adenocarcinoma cases had tumour-associated clones >0.5%. No significant correlation existed between pack-years smoked and tumour clonality. In adenocarcinoma, maximal tumour-associated clone frequency tracked TIL tumour reactivity.

The table came from immunoSEQ multiplex PCR; TCRdb's copy has only in-frame clones and leaves some out. The sample lists some 9,200 clones; 65% to 80% were seen once. This TCR was recovered from a human donor with non-small cell lung cancer. Material for sequencing was lung tumor tissue.

The CDR3 spells CASSLNGRGVSNEQFF. The CDR3 coding sequence is TGTGCCAGCAGCTTAAATGGCAGGGGGGTTTCGAATGAGCAGTTCTTC. The chain couples TRBV7-2 to TRBJ2-1; perhaps TRBD1 as D (7 bases). Per germline, CDR1 SGHTA and CDR2 FQGNSA. The CDR3 is 16 amino acids. V lost 2 bases and J 7 bases, leaving 18 bases between the germline ends.